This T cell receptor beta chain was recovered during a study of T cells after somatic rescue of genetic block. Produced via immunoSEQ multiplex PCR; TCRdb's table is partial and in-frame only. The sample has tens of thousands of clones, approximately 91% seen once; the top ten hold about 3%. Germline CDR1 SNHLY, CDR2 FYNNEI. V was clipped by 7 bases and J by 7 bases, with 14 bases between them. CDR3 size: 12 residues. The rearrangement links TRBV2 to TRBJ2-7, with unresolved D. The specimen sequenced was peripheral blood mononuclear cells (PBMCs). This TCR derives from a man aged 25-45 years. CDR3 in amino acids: CASTPRRTEQYF. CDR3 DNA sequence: TGTGCCAGCACTCCAAGGCGGACGGAGCAGTACTTC.